The clone carrying this TCR beta chain was seen a few times. As yet, its antigen is unknown. TCRdb re-called the RT-PCR reads with MiXCR, one entry per CDR3 protein. The top ten clones hold about 11% of a sample with about 780,000 distinct CDR3 sequences, about 18% of them seen once. This entry comes from a study of response to subunit inactivated influenza vaccine. Whole-study results and caveats: Each seasonal flu vaccination may recruit only limited new T cells, authors suggested.

The sequence derives from a middle-aged man who received an inactivated influenza vaccine. This sample comprised PBMCs from blood, obtained more than 4 days after vaccination.

CDR3 nucleotides: TGCAGTGCCGCGGAAGACAGGGCGGTCGGTCAGCCCCAGCATTTT. It is translated as CSAAEDRAVGQPQHF. This chain connects TRBV20-1 to TRBJ1-5; 7 bases are shared with TRBD1. Trimming took 6 bases from V and 6 from J; bases not matched to a gene: 14. CDR1 is DFQATT and CDR2 is SNEGSKA in the germline V gene (reference sequence). This CDR3 has 15 residues.